The 22 T cell receptor beta chains below were found in one sample sequenced in a study of cytomegalovirus exposure and HLA in healthy donors. With 60 Vbeta and 13 Jbeta primers, the PCR was carried out. Produced via immunoSEQ multiplex PCR; TCRdb's table is partial and in-frame only. The sample has about 190,000 clones, roughly 77% seen once. Sample: PBMCs. Source of these receptors: a woman aged 45-65 years in good health and CMV-seronegative.

The chain couples TRBV5-6 to TRBJ1-4; 9 nucleotides agree with TRBD1. The CDR3 spans 17 residues. V shed 4 bases and J 6 bases; nucleotides not matched to a gene: 13. CDR1 and CDR2 (germline): SGHDT, YYEEEE. CDR3 protein: CASSLGTGQSLYEKLFF. The CDR3 DNA sequence: TGTGCCAGCAGCCTTGGGACAGGGCAATCGCTTTATGAAAAACTGTTTTTT.

Here the CDR3 DNA reads TGCAGTGCTCGGGGGGACGCTGAAGCTTTCTTT. This codes for CSARGDAEAFF. The rearrangement uses TRBV20-1 and TRBJ1-1; a weak D match, TRBD1 (5 bases). The CDR3 totals 11 residues. Per the germline V gene, CDR1 is DFQATT and CDR2 is SNEGSKA (reference sequence). The germline V and J ends were trimmed by 5 bases and 6 bases, with 10 bases remaining between them.

V usage is TRBV4-1 and J usage is TRBJ1-2, with 7 bases aligning to TRBD1. Per the germline V gene, CDR1 is MGHRA and CDR2 is YSYEKL. V trimming: 4 bases; J trimming: 2 bases; junction bases outside the gene matches: 1. This CDR3 has 13 residues. The CDR3 nucleotides are TGCGCCAGCAGCCCACAGGGGAACTATGGCTACACCTTC. Translation gives CASSPQGNYGYTF.

The V call is TRBV2, the J call TRBJ2-3; 8 bases line up with TRBD1. The germline V gene has CDR1 SNHLY and CDR2 FYNNEI. The CDR3 has 15 amino acids. V was pared by 9 bases and J by 3 bases, with 11 bases of the junction left unmatched. As DNA, the CDR3 is TGTGCCAGGTCAGGGGGCTGGGTAACGACAGATACGCAGTATTTT. This sequence encodes CARSGGWVTTDTQYF.

The V and J genes are TRBV19 and TRBJ2-1, with 8 nucleotides matching TRBD1. CDR1 is LNHDA, CDR2 SQIVND, per germline (reference sequence). The V gene end was trimmed by 3 bases and the J gene end by 8 bases; junction bases not matched to a gene: 9. The CDR3 loop spans 15 amino acids. The CDR3 reads CASSMRTGRMDEQFF. The CDR3 nucleotides are TGTGCCAGTAGTATGAGGACAGGGCGAATGGATGAGCAGTTCTTC.

The V call is TRBV10-3, the J call TRBJ2-5; the match to TRBD2 covers 12 bases. The ends lost 6 bases at V and 3 bases at J; junction bases unmatched: 5. CDR3 length: 15 residues. CDR1 and CDR2 from the germline V gene are ENHRY and SYGVKD. Written as DNA, the CDR3 is TGTGCCATCAGGGCTAGCGGGGGGGCCGAAGAGACCCAGTACTTC. This translates into CAIRASGGAEETQYF.

V and J are TRBV15 and TRBJ2-7, with D unresolved. V lost 0 bases and J lost 0, with 6 bases in between. Germline values: CDR1 LNHNV, CDR2 YYDKDF (reference sequence). The CDR3 has 14 residues. This CDR3 is CATSREWSSYEQYF. The CDR3 DNA follows: TGTGCCACCAGCAGAGAGTGGAGCTCCTACGAGCAGTACTTC.

The rearrangement links TRBV28 to TRBJ1-5, with D maybe TRBD1 (6 bases). The V end lost 3 bases, the J end lost 7 bases, and 16 bases lay between the germline ends. This CDR3 has 15 amino acids. CDR1 is MDHEN, CDR2 SYDVKM, per germline. DNA for the CDR3: TGTGCCAGCAGTTTCACACAGGGTCGAATGCAGCCCCAGCATTTT. Its protein is CASSFTQGRMQPQHF.

J is TRBJ2-3 and V is TRBV11-3, with 8 bases matching TRBD2. The CDR3 is 13 amino acids. The V gene end was trimmed by 5 bases and the J gene end by 4 bases; junction bases not matched to a gene: 2. The germline CDR1 and CDR2 sequences are SGHNT and YENEEA. The CDR3 DNA reads TGTGCCAGCAGCACGACTAGCGCAGATACGCAGTATTTT. Translating it yields CASSTTSADTQYF.

The chain employs TRBV29-1 and TRBJ2-7, with a possible D match to TRBD2 (6 bases). The CDR3 has 11 amino acids. V lost 7 bases to trimming and J lost 6 bases, with 13 bases between them. In germline, CDR1 is SQVTM, CDR2 ANQGSEA. CDR3 in amino acids: CSAGGPLEQYF. The CDR3 bases are TGCAGCGCCGGAGGGCCGCTCGAGCAGTACTTC.

J is TRBJ2-5 and V is TRBV5-8; TRBD2 aligns across 12 bases. The V segment lost 4 bases and the J segment 1 base; nucleotides outside the gene matches: 2. Germline CDR1 is SGHTS and CDR2 is YDEGEE. The CDR3 loop spans 15 amino acids. The CDR3 nucleotides are TGTGCCAGCAGCCAACTAGCGGGAGGCCAAGAGACCCAGTACTTC. Translated, it gives CASSQLAGGQETQYF.

The chain has TRBV7-9 and TRBJ2-1; 7 positions match TRBD2. From germline, CDR1 is SEHNR and CDR2 FQNEAQ (reference sequence). The CDR3 is 13 residues long. Trimming removed 7 bases from V and 10 bases from J; junction bases left unmatched: 10. DNA for the CDR3: TGTGCCAGCAATGGCGGGGGAACCTCGGAGCAGTTCTTC. Translating gives CASNGGGTSEQFF.

This sequence joins TRBV28 and TRBJ2-7; 8 nucleotides match TRBD1. Germline CDR1 and CDR2: MDHEN and SYDVKM. There are 14 residues in the CDR3. V gave up 6 bases and J gave up 3 bases; unmatched junction bases: 7. The CDR3 DNA is TGTGCCAGCAGCAAGGACAGGGTTCTCTACGAGCAGTACTTC. Translated: CASSKDRVLYEQYF.

This clone was observed a handful of times. This chain uses TRBV7-9 with TRBJ2-7; weak D call: TRBD2 (6 bases). The CDR3 length is 14 residues. V was trimmed by 0 bases and J by 1 base, leaving 7 bases between them. CDR1 is SEHNR and CDR2 is FQNEAQ in the germline V gene (reference sequence). The CDR3 loop is CASSLARGSYEQYF. CDR3 DNA sequence: TGTGCCAGCAGCTTAGCGCGGGGATCCTACGAGCAGTACTTC.

This clone was observed a single time. This chain connects TRBV7-9 to TRBJ2-2; D is uncertain. Trimming stripped 1 base from V and 1 base from J, with 7 bases between. There are 15 residues in the CDR3. Germline values: CDR1 SEHNR, CDR2 FQNEAQ (reference sequence). The CDR3 nucleotides read TGTGCCAGCAGCTTAGTGACGGGGAACACCGGGGAGCTGTTTTTT. Residues: CASSLVTGNTGELFF. Full variable domain (outside the CDR3, taken from reference TRBV7-9 and TRBJ2-2): DTGVSQNPRHKITKRGQNVTFRCDPISEHNRLYWYRQTLGQGPEFLTYFQNEAQLEKSRLLSDRFSAERPKGSFSTLEIQRTEQGDSAMYLCASSLVTGNTGELFFGEGSRLTVL.

There are a few counts of this clone. The V gene is TRBV5-4, the J gene TRBJ2-7; 9 positions agree with TRBD1. The length of the CDR3 is 13 residues. Unmatched junction bases numbered 2, after V lost 4 bases and J lost 3 bases. In germline, CDR1 is SGHNT, CDR2 YYREEE (reference sequence). Here the CDR3 reads CASSGDRVYEQYF. CDR3 nucleotide sequence: TGTGCCAGCAGCGGGGACAGGGTCTACGAGCAGTACTTC.

The V and J genes are TRBV9 and TRBJ1-6; no reliable D call. The CDR3 has 14 residues. CDR1 SGDLS and CDR2 YYNGEE come from the germline V gene. V lost 0 bases to trimming and J lost 7 bases, with 8 bases between them. The DNA of the CDR3 is TGTGCCAGCAGCGTAGAGGTCAGGAATTCACCCCTCCACTTT. It codes for CASSVEVRNSPLHF.

The chain combines TRBV27 with TRBJ2-6, with 10 positions matching TRBD1. Per germline, CDR1 MNHEY and CDR2 SMNVEV (reference sequence). CDR3 length equals 18 residues. The V segment lost 0 bases and the J segment 0 bases; nucleotides outside the gene matches: 2. The CDR3 DNA reads as TGTGCCAGCAGTTTATCGAGGACAGGGGGCTCTGGGGCCAACGTCCTGACTTTC. Protein sequence: CASSLSRTGGSGANVLTF.

This clone was counted ten times or more. This chain uses TRBV7-9 with TRBJ2-1, with TRBD2 identical over 10 bases. The CDR3 length is 17 residues. The V and J ends lost 5 bases and 0 bases, in that order; junction bases with no gene match: 7. The germline V gene has CDR1 SEHNR and CDR2 FQNEAQ (reference sequence). CDR3 sequence (DNA): TGTGCCAGCAGCCCAGACCGACTAGCGGGCTCCTACAATGAGCAGTTCTTC. Residues: CASSPDRLAGSYNEQFF.

This clone was seen more than once but under ten times. The V call is TRBV29-1, the J call TRBJ2-6; 8 positions match TRBD2. CDR1 is SQVTM and CDR2 is ANQGSEA in the germline V gene. This CDR3 is built from 14 residues. V dropped 6 bases and J dropped 2; count of bases not matched to a gene: 3. This CDR3 reads CSVGGGTGANVLTF. The DNA of the CDR3 is TGCAGCGTCGGGGGGGGGACTGGGGCCAACGTCCTGACTTTC.

The V and J genes are TRBV6-5 and TRBJ2-2, with 9 bases aligning to TRBD1. This CDR3 is 16 amino acids long. J was trimmed by 6 bases and V by 2 bases; bases with no gene match: 7. The germline V gene has CDR1 MNHEY and CDR2 SVGAGI. The CDR3 is CASSYEQGAVAGELFF. The DNA for the CDR3 is TGTGCCAGCAGTTACGAACAGGGGGCGGTGGCCGGGGAGCTGTTTTTT.

V is TRBV19 and J is TRBJ2-7, with D possibly being TRBD1 (6 bases). Germline values: CDR1 LNHDA, CDR2 SQIVND (reference sequence). With 5 bases removed from V and 3 bases from J, the gap between germline ends came to 17 bases. The CDR3 sequence is 15 residues long. Here the CDR3 DNA reads TGTGCCAGTAGTCTGAAACAGGGTAATCTCTACGAGCAGTACTTC. Encoded protein: CASSLKQGNLYEQYF.